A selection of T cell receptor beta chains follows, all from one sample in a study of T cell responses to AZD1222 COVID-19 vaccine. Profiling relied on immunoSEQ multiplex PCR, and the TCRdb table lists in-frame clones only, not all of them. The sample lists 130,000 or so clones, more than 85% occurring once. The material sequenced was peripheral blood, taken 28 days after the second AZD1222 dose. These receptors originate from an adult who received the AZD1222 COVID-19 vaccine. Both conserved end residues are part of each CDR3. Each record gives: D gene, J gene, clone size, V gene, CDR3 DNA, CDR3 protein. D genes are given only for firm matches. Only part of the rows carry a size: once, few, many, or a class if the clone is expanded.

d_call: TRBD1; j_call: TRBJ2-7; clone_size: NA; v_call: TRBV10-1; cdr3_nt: TGCGCCAGCAGCGTTGGACAGGGAAGCTCCTACGAGCAGTACTTC; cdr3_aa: CASSVGQGSSYEQYF
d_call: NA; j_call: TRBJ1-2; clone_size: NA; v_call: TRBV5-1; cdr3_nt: TGCGCCAGCAGCTTGGAGGCAGGGAGGTATGGCTACACCTTC; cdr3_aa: CASSLEAGRYGYTF
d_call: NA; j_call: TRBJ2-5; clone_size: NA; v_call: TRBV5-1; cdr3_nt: TGCGCCAGCACTAATGGAGGCGGGGAGACCCAGTACTTC; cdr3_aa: CASTNGGGETQYF
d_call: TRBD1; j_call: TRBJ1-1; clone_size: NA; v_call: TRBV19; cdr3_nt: TGTGCCAGTAGTGGACAGGGAGGCGGTGAAGCTTTCTTT; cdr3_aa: CASSGQGGGEAFF
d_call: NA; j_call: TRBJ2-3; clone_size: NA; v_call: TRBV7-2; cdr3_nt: TGTGCCAGCAGGGACGGCGGGTTGGCCCACACAGATACGCAGTATTTT; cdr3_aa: CASRDGGLAHTDTQYF
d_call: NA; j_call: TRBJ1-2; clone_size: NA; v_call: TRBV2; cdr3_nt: TGTGCCAGCAGTGCCCTCTATGGCTACACCTTC; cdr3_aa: CASSALYGYTF
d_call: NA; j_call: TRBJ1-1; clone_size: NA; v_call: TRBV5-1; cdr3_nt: TGCGCCAGCAGCTTGGACGGGGGGCTGAACACTGAAGCTTTCTTT; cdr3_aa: CASSLDGGLNTEAFF
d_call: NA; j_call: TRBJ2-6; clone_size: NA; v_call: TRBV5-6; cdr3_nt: TGTGCCAGCAGCTTGGCCATCGGGGCCGGGGCCAACGTCCTGACTTTC; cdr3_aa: CASSLAIGAGANVLTF
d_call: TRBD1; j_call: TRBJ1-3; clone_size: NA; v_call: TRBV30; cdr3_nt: TGTGCCTGGTCCGGGACAGGGGGTGGAAACACCATATATTTT; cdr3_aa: CAWSGTGGGNTIYF
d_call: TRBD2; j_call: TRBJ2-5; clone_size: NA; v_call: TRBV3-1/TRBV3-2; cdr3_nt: TGTGCCAGCAGCCAAGATAACAGCGGGGGGGACTTAGAGACCCAGTACTTC; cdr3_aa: CASSQDNSGGDLETQYF
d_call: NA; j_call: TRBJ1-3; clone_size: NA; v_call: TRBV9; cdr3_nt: TGTGCCAGCAGCGCAGGACAGTCTCTCTCTGGAAACACCATATATTTT; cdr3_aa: CASSAGQSLSGNTIYF
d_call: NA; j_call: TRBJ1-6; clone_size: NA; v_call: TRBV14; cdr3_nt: TGTGCCAGCAGCCGCCGAACAGGGTCCTATAATTCACCCCTCCACTTT; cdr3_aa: CASSRRTGSYNSPLHF
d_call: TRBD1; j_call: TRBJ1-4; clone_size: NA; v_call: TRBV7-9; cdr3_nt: TGTGCCAGCAGCGATCCCGGGACAGGGTCCTCTGAAAAACTGTTTTTT; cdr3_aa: CASSDPGTGSSEKLFF
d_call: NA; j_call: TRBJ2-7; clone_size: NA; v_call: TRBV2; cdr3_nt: TGTGCCAGCAGTGAACCCCCGGGGGAGGAGCAGTACTTC; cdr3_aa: CASSEPPGEEQYF
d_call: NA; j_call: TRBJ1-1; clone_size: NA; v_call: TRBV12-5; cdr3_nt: TGTGCTAGTGGTTTAGGTTTATCGAACACTGAAGCTTTCTTT; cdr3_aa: CASGLGLSNTEAFF
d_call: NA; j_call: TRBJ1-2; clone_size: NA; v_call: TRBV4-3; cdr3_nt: TGCGCCAGCAGCCAAGACCAGGCCTCCTTTCTTGATGGCTACACCTTC; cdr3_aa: CASSQDQASFLDGYTF
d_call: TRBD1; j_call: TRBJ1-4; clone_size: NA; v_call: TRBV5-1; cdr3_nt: TGCGCCAGCAGCCCGGGGACAGGGGAGATTGCTAATGAAAAACTGTTTTTT; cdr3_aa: CASSPGTGEIANEKLFF
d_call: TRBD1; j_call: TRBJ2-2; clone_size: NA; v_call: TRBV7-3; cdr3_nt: TGTGCCAGCAGCTTAACGTTTGGCCAGGGGGCCGGGGAGCTGTTTTTT; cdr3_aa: CASSLTFGQGAGELFF
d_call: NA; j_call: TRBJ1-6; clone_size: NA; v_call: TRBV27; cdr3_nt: TGTGCCAGCAGTTTAGGCAGGCCTAATTCACCCCTCCACTTT; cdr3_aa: CASSLGRPNSPLHF
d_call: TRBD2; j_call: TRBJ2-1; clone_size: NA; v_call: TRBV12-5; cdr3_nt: TGTGCTAGTGGGCCCCTGGGCGGGAGCACTCTTGAGCAGTTCTTC; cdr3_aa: CASGPLGGSTLEQFF
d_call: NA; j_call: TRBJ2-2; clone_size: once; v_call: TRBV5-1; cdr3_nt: TGCGCCAGCAGCTTACAAGGATCCGGGGAGCTGTTTTTT; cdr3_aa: CASSLQGSGELFF
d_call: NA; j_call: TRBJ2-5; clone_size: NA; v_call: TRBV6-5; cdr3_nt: TGTGCCAGCAGTTCTCTCGTACCAGCGGGCGAGACCCAGTACTTC; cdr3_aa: CASSSLVPAGETQYF
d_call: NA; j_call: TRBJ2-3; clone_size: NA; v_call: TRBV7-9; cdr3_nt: TGTGCCAGCACCGGGACTTGGGCAGATACGCAGTATTTT; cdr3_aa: CASTGTWADTQYF
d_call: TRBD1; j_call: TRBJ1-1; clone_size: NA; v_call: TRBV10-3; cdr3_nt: TGTGCCAAAAGCCGGGACAGAAACACTGAAGCTTTCTTT; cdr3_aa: CAKSRDRNTEAFF
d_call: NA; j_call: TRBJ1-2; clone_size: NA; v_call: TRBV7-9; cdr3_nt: TGTGCCAGCAGCTCCCAGCTTTATGGCTACACCTTC; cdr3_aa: CASSSQLYGYTF
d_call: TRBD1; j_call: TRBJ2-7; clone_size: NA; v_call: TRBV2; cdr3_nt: TGTGCCAGCAGTGGAAGGGACAGGAGCTCCTACGAGCAGTACTTC; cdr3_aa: CASSGRDRSSYEQYF
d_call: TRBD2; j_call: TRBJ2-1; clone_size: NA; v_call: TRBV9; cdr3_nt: TGTGCCAGCAGCGTATGGCGGGAGGGTGAGCAGTTCTTC; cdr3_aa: CASSVWREGEQFF
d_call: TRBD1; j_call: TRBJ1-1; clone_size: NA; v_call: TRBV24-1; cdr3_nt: TGTGCCACCAGTGATTTGGGGGACAGGGGATGGGGAACTGAAGCTTTCTTT; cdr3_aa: CATSDLGDRGWGTEAFF